This TCR beta chain was found in a study of cytomegalovirus exposure and HLA in healthy donors. Notes on the study in general: HLA alleles showed associations with 15,000 to 20,000 TCR beta sequences in a later analysis, at a 0.05 false discovery rate. A later analysis showed TCR association rates differing by HLA locus, peaking at DRB1 and lowest at HLA-C. Per published accounts, TCR beta sequences correctly predicted the HLA-A and HLA-B alleles of most subjects.

Of note for this clone: Its antigen is not known.

The PCR contained 60 Vbeta and 13 Jbeta primers. This table comes from immunoSEQ multiplex PCR, and its TCRdb copy is limited to in-frame clones, with some not included. This table lists around 130,000 clones. CDR1 and CDR2 from the germline V gene are SGHTA and FQGNSA. Deletions cut 1 base from V and 4 bases from J, with 9 bases between. The CDR3 extends over 14 amino acids. Healthy donors of bone marrow made up the group. Sequencing was carried out using PBMCs. This rearrangement joins TRBV7-2 to TRBJ2-3; the D gene is possibly TRBD2 (7 bases). This TCR came from a woman in her forties in good health and CMV-seronegative. For the CDR3, the DNA is TGTGCCAGCAGCTTAGACGGGGGGCCAGATACGCAGTATTTT. This codes for CASSLDGGPDTQYF.